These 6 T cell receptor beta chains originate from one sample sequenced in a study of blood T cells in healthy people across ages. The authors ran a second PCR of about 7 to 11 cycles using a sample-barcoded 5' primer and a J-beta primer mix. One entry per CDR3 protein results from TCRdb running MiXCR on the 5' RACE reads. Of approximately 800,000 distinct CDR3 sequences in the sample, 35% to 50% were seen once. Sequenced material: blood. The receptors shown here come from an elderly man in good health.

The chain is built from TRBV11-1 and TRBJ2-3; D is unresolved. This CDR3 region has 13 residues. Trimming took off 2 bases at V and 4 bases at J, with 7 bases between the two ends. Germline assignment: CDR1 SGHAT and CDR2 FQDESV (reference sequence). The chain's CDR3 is CASSLFGSDTQYF. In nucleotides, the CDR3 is TGTGCCAGCAGCTTATTCGGGTCAGATACGCAGTATTTT.

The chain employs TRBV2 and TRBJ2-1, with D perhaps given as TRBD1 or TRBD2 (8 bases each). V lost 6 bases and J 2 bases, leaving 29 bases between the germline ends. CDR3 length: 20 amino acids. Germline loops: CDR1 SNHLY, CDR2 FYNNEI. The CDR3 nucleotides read TGTGCCAGCAGAGCCCGGACAGGGTCCGAGCGGGAGAACCCCTACAATGAGCAGTTCTTC. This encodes CASRARTGSERENPYNEQFF.

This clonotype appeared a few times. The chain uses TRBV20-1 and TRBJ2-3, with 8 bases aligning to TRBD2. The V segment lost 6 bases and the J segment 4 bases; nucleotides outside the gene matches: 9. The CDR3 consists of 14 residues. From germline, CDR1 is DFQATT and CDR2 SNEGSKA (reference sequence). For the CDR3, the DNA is TGCAGTGCGGAGGTCGGGGGGGAGCCAGATACGCAGTATTTT. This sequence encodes CSAEVGGEPDTQYF.

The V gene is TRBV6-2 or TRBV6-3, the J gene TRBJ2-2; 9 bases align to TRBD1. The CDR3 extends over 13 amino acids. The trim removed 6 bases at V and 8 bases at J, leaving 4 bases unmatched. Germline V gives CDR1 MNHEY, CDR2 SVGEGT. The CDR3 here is CASRGQGPGELFF. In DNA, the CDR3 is TGTGCCAGCAGGGGACAGGGCCCTGGGGAGCTGTTTTTT.

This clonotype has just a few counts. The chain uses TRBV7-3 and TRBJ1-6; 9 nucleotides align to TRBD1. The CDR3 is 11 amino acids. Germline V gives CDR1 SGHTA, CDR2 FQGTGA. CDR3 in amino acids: CDRGHNSPLHF. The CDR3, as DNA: TGTGACAGGGGGCATAATTCACCCCTCCACTTT.

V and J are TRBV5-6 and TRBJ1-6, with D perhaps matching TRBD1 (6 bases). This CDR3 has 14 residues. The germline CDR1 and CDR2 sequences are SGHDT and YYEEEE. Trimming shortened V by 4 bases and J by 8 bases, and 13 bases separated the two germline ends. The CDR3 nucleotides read TGTGCCAGCAGCCTAGTGGGGGCGGATTCACCCCTCCACTTT. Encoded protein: CASSLVGADSPLHF.